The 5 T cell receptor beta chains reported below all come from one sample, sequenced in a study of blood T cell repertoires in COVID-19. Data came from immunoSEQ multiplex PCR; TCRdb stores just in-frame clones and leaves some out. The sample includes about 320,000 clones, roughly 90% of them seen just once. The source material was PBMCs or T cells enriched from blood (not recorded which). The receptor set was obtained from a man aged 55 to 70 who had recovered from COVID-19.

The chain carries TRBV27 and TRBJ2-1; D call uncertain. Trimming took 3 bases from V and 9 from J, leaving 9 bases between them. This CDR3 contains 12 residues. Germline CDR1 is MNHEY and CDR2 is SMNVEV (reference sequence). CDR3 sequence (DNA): TGTGCCAGCAGTTTTGCGCGTCGTGAGCAGTTCTTC. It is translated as CASSFARREQFF.

The CDR3 sequence: CARTGQGNYGYTF. CDR3 bases: TGTGCCAGGACGGGACAGGGGAACTATGGCTACACCTTC. The chain uses TRBV2 and TRBJ1-2, with 10 positions matching TRBD1. Germline V gives CDR1 SNHLY, CDR2 FYNNEI. With V trimmed by 9 bases and J by 2 bases, 3 bases remained unmatched. The CDR3 loop spans 13 amino acids.

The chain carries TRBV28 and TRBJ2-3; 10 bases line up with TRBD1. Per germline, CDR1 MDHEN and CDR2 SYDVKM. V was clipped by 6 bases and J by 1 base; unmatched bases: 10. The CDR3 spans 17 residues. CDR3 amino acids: CASSSQWGTGGTDTQYF. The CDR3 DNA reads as TGTGCCAGCAGCTCCCAATGGGGGACAGGGGGCACAGATACGCAGTATTTT.

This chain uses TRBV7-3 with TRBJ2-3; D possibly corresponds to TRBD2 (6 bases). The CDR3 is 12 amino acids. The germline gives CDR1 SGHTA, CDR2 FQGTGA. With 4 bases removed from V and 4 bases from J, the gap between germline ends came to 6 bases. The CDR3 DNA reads TGTGCCAGCAGCTCGGGGGCAGATACGCAGTATTTT. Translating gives CASSSGADTQYF.

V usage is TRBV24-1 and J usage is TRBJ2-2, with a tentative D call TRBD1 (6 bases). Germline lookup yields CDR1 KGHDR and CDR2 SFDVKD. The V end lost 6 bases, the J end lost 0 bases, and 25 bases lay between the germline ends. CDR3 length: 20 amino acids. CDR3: CATSTGTPGPSAANTGELFF. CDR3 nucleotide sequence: TGTGCCACCAGTACCGGGACACCCGGTCCCTCCGCTGCGAACACCGGGGAGCTGTTTTTT.